These 14 T cell receptor beta chains share one sample of origin, sequenced in a study of beta chain features in type 1 diabetes. As every portion of the isolated RNA was reverse transcribed, the sequencing read expressed TCRB transcripts. This table comes from immunoSEQ multiplex PCR, and its TCRdb copy is limited to in-frame clones, with some not included. The table has about 160,000 clones, approximately 9.9% seen once. Sequencing was performed on central memory CD4+ T cells from blood. The receptors were sampled from a woman aged 18-29 years in good health.

This clone was seen a few times. V and J are TRBV2 and TRBJ2-1; TRBD1 aligns across 7 bases. Germline CDR1 is SNHLY and CDR2 is FYNNEI. There are 15 residues in the CDR3. Trimming cost V 6 bases and J 6 bases; bases outside gene matches: 11. CDR3 in amino acids: CASRARQGVGNEQFF. CDR3 nucleotides: TGTGCCAGCAGGGCCCGACAGGGAGTGGGCAATGAGCAGTTCTTC.

The chain couples TRBV25-1 to TRBJ2-1; 9 bases are shared with TRBD2. The CDR3 sequence is 15 residues long. Germline V gene lookup returns CDR1 MGHDK and CDR2 SYGVNS. V shed 3 bases and J 5 bases; nucleotides not matched to a gene: 5. CDR3 in DNA: TGTGCCAGCAGTGATCCCGGGACTAGCAACAATGAGCAGTTCTTC. This translates into CASSDPGTSNNEQFF.

This clone was observed many times. The gene calls are TRBV5-6 and TRBJ2-2, with a weak D call TRBD2 (5 bases). The CDR3 totals 12 residues. Deletions cut 6 bases from V and 5 bases from J, with 8 bases between. From germline, CDR1 is SGHDT and CDR2 YYEEEE. The CDR3 reads CASNRETGELFF. In nucleotides, the CDR3 is TGTGCCAGCAATAGGGAGACCGGGGAGCTGTTTTTT.

This clone has just a few counts. V is TRBV11-2 and J is TRBJ2-5; 10 bases line up with TRBD1. This CDR3 has 15 amino acids. V trimming: 2 bases; J trimming: 2 bases; junction bases outside the gene matches: 2. Germline V gene sequence: CDR1 SGHAT, CDR2 FQNNGV. The CDR3 loop is CASSLRQGAQETQYF. CDR3 DNA: TGTGCCAGCAGCTTAAGACAGGGGGCGCAAGAGACCCAGTACTTC.

This clone was seen ten or more times. V and J are TRBV13 and TRBJ2-5; possible D gene TRBD2, 5 bases. Germline V CDR1 and CDR2: PRHDT, FYEKMQ (reference sequence). The germline V and J ends were trimmed by 3 bases and 9 bases, with 17 bases remaining between them. The CDR3 has 14 amino acids. CDR3 nucleotides: TGTGCCAGCAGCTTTACGGGAAGTCCGGAGGCCCAGTACTTC. It yields the protein CASSFTGSPEAQYF.

The V and J genes are TRBV7-3 and TRBJ2-2, with D unclear. This CDR3 comprises 13 residues. V was shortened by 8 bases and J by 2 bases, with 9 bases between the two germline ends. Per the germline V gene, CDR1 is SGHTA and CDR2 is FQGTGA. In nucleotides, the CDR3 is TGTGCCAGCGGAGAGAGAAACACCGGGGAGCTGTTTTTT. Its translation: CASGERNTGELFF.

The sample holds a few counts of this clone. J is TRBJ2-7 and V is TRBV20-1, with D unclear. V shed 7 bases and J shed 2 bases, with 9 bases lying between them. The CDR3 consists of 11 residues. CDR1 and CDR2 from the germline V gene are DFQATT and SNEGSKA (reference sequence). The CDR3 region is CSGLVAYEQYF. CDR3 bases: TGCAGTGGTTTGGTAGCCTACGAGCAGTACTTC.

This clone was detected only a few times. V and J are TRBV14 and TRBJ2-7; tentative D call: TRBD1 (7 bases). The CDR3 is made up of 16 amino acids. V lost 1 base, J lost 6 bases, and 19 bases lay in between. Germline-derived CDR1 and CDR2 are SGHDN and FVKESK. Here the CDR3 reads CASSQGGGTAQGEQYF. The CDR3, as DNA: TGTGCCAGCAGCCAAGGCGGCGGGACAGCACAAGGCGAGCAGTACTTC.

The chain combines TRBV18 with TRBJ1-3, with D perhaps TRBD1 (6 bases). Trimming cost V 4 bases and J 4 bases, with 17 bases left between them. The CDR3 is made up of 16 amino acids. Per germline, CDR1 KGHSH and CDR2 LQKENI. CDR3 protein: CASSQAAGAQGNTIYF. CDR3 bases: TGTGCCAGCTCACAAGCCGCGGGGGCACAGGGAAACACCATATATTTT.

This clone was seen only a few times. The genes are TRBV30 and TRBJ1-1; D is perhaps TRBD1 (6 bases). The CDR3 runs 14 residues. Trimming left V 2 bases short and J 3 bases short, with 13 bases between. CDR1 is GTSNPN, CDR2 SVGIG, per germline (reference sequence). CDR3 protein: CAWSTGGQYTEAFF. In DNA, the CDR3 is TGTGCCTGGAGTACGGGCGGACAGTACACTGAAGCTTTCTTT.

The chain joins TRBV30 to TRBJ2-3; 7 nucleotides align to TRBD2. V lost 8 bases and J lost 1; bases outside the gene matches: 6. The CDR3 runs 13 residues. Germline lookup yields CDR1 GTSNPN and CDR2 SVGIG (reference sequence). The CDR3 sequence is CARGEGGTDTQYF. The DNA for the CDR3 is TGTGCCCGAGGGGAGGGAGGCACAGATACGCAGTATTTT.

This chain joins TRBV6-5 and TRBJ2-1; 9 bases line up with TRBD1. The J segment lost 6 bases and the V segment lost 2 bases, leaving 5 bases of the junction unmatched. The germline gives CDR1 MNHEY, CDR2 SVGAGI. The CDR3 totals 15 residues. The CDR3 loop reads CASSYTGQGSNEQFF. In DNA form, the CDR3 reads TGTGCCAGCAGTTACACCGGACAGGGGAGCAATGAGCAGTTCTTC.

This clone was seen only a few times. The chain combines TRBV9 with TRBJ1-2, with 7 bases matching TRBD1. The J segment lost 8 bases and the V segment lost 0 bases, leaving 7 bases of the junction unmatched. The CDR3 sequence is 14 residues long. Per the germline V gene, CDR1 is SGDLS and CDR2 is YYNGEE. The CDR3 is CASSVGVTGYGYTF. The CDR3 DNA sequence: TGTGCCAGCAGCGTAGGGGTGACAGGGTACGGCTACACCTTC.

This clone was detected a few times. The V gene is TRBV6-5, the J gene TRBJ2-5; 9 positions agree with TRBD2. Trimming removed 0 bases from V and 3 bases from J; junction bases left unmatched: 5. Germline assignment: CDR1 MNHEY and CDR2 SVGAGI. This CDR3 is built from 16 residues. The CDR3 DNA sequence: TGTGCCAGCAGTTACTCCTTGACTAGCGGAAAAGAGACCCAGTACTTC. It translates to CASSYSLTSGKETQYF.